Listed below are T cell receptor beta chains from one sample, sequenced in a study of T cells in Graves' hyperthyroidism and ophthalmopathy. MiXCR, run by TCRdb on the multiplex PCR reads, gives a single entry per CDR3 protein. The table records 610,000 or so distinct CDR3 sequences, just over 45% of them present only once. The sequenced sample was peripheral blood or thyroid tissue (not recorded which). The receptors were sampled from a woman aged 18-35 years with Graves' hyperthyroidism. Both conserved end residues are part of each CDR3.

TRBV11-2	TRBJ1-3	CASSLGRGQSGNTIYF
TRBV4-1	TRBJ1-2	CASSQRRGTYGYTF
TRBV7-9	TRBJ1-2	CASSFGTGGLHYGYTF
TRBV11-3	TRBJ1-2	CASSLIPWYGYTF
TRBV7-2	TRBJ2-7	CASSGSVEVQYF
TRBV29-1	TRBJ2-5	CSLRTGAIQETQYF
TRBV15	TRBJ2-3	CATRTGGADTQYF
TRBV19	TRBJ2-7	CASSPGQGASAYEQYF
TRBV29-1	TRBJ1-1	CSSEDTGSNTEAFF
TRBV29-1	TRBJ1-1	CSVVRDREQFSTEAFF
TRBV6-6	TRBJ1-5	CASSYSGSGQPQHF
TRBV10-3	TRBJ2-2	CAIKITGDVGELFF
TRBV12-3/TRBV12-4	TRBJ2-7	CASSNTPGTLGYEQYF
TRBV24-1	TRBJ2-1	CATSAVGLAGYEQFF
TRBV20-1	TRBJ2-7	CSASLRLAGGYEQYF
TRBV5-4	TRBJ2-1	CASSLRVARDEQFF
TRBV29-1	TRBJ1-1	CSVVSSYEAFF
TRBV20-1	TRBJ1-4	CSARDPNEKLFF
TRBV29-1	TRBJ2-7	CSVVGNTGEHSYGQYF
TRBV20-1	TRBJ2-7	CSARDPGLAYEQYF
TRBV29-1	TRBJ2-3	CSVRRGGDTQYF
TRBV10-3	TRBJ1-5	CAISERNRGPKTQHF
TRBV9	TRBJ2-2	CVSSPTAVADAAHTGELFF
TRBV29-1	TRBJ2-7	CSVEDPVRRFEQYF
TRBV29-1	TRBJ1-1	CSARQGGQVRAEAFF
TRBV12-3/TRBV12-4	TRBJ2-5	CASRDGGTGF
TRBV5-1	TRBJ1-2	CASSSAPLQGKTYGYTF